A selection of T cell receptor beta chains follows, all from one sample in a study of shared clonotypes between healthy human individuals. Sequencing was performed with immunoSEQ multiplex PCR; in TCRdb, only in-frame clones are kept and a portion is missing. The table shows some 2 million clones, with 90% to 95% occurring only once. The sequencing input was naive CD4+ T cells sorted from blood. The receptors come from a man younger than 35 in good health. The CDR3 runs from the conserved cysteine through the conserved F or W. The D gene is left open where the match is weak. Only part of the rows carry a size: once, few, many, or a class if the clone is expanded.

clone_size j_call d_call v_call cdr3_nt cdr3_aa
- TRBJ2-2 - TRBV5-1 TGCGCCAGCAAAAAACAGGGCACCGGGGAGCTGTTTTTT CASKKQGTGELFF
- TRBJ1-2 - TRBV2 TGTGCCAGCAGTGTCAGTTATGGCTACACCTTC CASSVSYGYTF
- TRBJ1-2 - TRBV6-1 TGTGCCAGCAGTCCTACAGAGAACTATGGCTACACCTTC CASSPTENYGYTF
few TRBJ1-2 TRBD1 TRBV5-1 TGCGCCAGCAGCTTGGGACAGGGGGATGGCTACACCTTC CASSLGQGDGYTF
- TRBJ2-5 TRBD2 TRBV15 TGTGCCACCAGCAGAACCGGGACTAGCGGGCGGCAAGAGACCCAGTACTTC CATSRTGTSGRQETQYF
- TRBJ2-6 - TRBV25-1 TGTGCCAGCAGTGGAACAGGGGGGGGCTCTGGGGCCAACGTCCTGACTTTC CASSGTGGGSGANVLTF
- TRBJ1-5 TRBD1 TRBV5-1 TGCGCCAGCAGCGCCTCCGGGACAGGGGATCAGCCCCAGCATTTT CASSASGTGDQPQHF
- TRBJ2-5 TRBD2 TRBV25-1 TGTGCCAGCAGTCGTACTCCGCTGGGGAGGGAAGAGACCCAGTACTTC CASSRTPLGREETQYF
- TRBJ1-5 - TRBV19 TGTGCCAGTACCCCTTTAGGGACCTTCAATCAGCCCCAGCATTTT CASTPLGTFNQPQHF
- TRBJ2-7 - TRBV25-1 TGTGCCAGCAGTGATTGGGCAGGGACCGACGAGCAGTACTTC CASSDWAGTDEQYF
- TRBJ2-5 - TRBV5-1 TGCGCCAGCAGTTTACTAGGGGGATCTGCGAAAGAGACCCAGTACTTC CASSLLGGSAKETQYF
- TRBJ1-6 - TRBV6-6 TGTGCCAGCAGTTATAGTGTGGAGGGAAATTCACCCCTCCACTTT CASSYSVEGNSPLHF
- TRBJ2-1 TRBD2 TRBV10-3 TGTGCCATCAGTTGGGGAGGGCCTACAATAAATGAGCAGTTCTTC CAISWGGPTINEQFF
- TRBJ2-4 - TRBV15 TGTGCCACCTGGACCAGGGGACTTACTCTACTGATTCAGTACTTC CATWTRGLTLLIQYF
- TRBJ2-2 - TRBV6-5 TGTGCCAGCAAACGGACCGGGGAGCTGTTTTTT CASKRTGELFF
- TRBJ1-1 - TRBV18 TGTGCCAGCTCGCGCTCCGAGGGAGTTAAAAGCACTGAAGCTTTCTTT CASSRSEGVKSTEAFF
- TRBJ2-5 TRBD2 TRBV7-8 TGTGCCAGCAGCTTTAGCAGCGGGGGGACCCAGTACTTC CASSFSSGGTQYF
- TRBJ1-6 - TRBV27 TGTGCCAGCAGTTTACGGCAGGGAGTGAACCCCCTCCACTTT CASSLRQGVNPLHF
once TRBJ1-1 TRBD1 TRBV5-6 TGTGCCAGCAAAAGGGGGCGGGGGAACACTGAAGCTTTCTTT CASKRGRGNTEAFF
- TRBJ1-4 - TRBV5-1 TGCGCCAGCAGCTTGGCTTCCAGTACAACTAATGAAAAACTGTTTTTT CASSLASSTTNEKLFF
once TRBJ2-7 TRBD2 TRBV5-4 TGTGCCAGCAGCTTGACTAGCGCCTACTCCTACGAGCAGTACTTC CASSLTSAYSYEQYF
- TRBJ2-7 - TRBV6-5 TGTGCCAGCAGTTCCGCCCCCGCGGAACACGAGCAGTACTTC CASSSAPAEHEQYF
- TRBJ2-3 - TRBV11-2 TGTGCCAGCAGCTTATCTGTGACGAGCACAGATACGCAGTATTTT CASSLSVTSTDTQYF
- TRBJ1-2 - TRBV2 TGTGCCAGCAGTGACACAGTTAACATGCCGGGTTCCTACTATGGCTACACCTTC CASSDTVNMPGSYYGYTF
- TRBJ2-3 - TRBV6-1 TGTGCCAGCAGTGATCGGACTCTTTACACAGATACGCAGTATTTT CASSDRTLYTDTQYF
few TRBJ1-1 TRBD1 TRBV15 TGTGCCACCAGCAGTGCGCGGACAGGGGGCGCGGGTAAAGCTTTCTTT CATSSARTGGAGKAFF
- TRBJ2-3 - TRBV30 TGTGCCTGGAGTAGGAGCACAGATACGCAGTATTTT CAWSRSTDTQYF
- TRBJ2-6 - TRBV6-1 TGTGCCAGCAGCGAAGCCTCTGGGGCCAACGTCCTGACTTTC CASSEASGANVLTF
- TRBJ1-1 - TRBV28 TGTGCCAGCACCGCCGACACGCTCCACACTGAAGCTTTCTTT CASTADTLHTEAFF
- TRBJ1-2 - TRBV2 TGTGCCAGCAGTGAAGGGCCAACTAACTATGGCTACACCTTC CASSEGPTNYGYTF
- TRBJ1-1 - TRBV2 TGTGCCAGCATTACCCAGGGTGGTGGCACTGAAGCTTTCTTT CASITQGGGTEAFF
- TRBJ1-5 - TRBV6-5 TGTGCCAGCAGGGACGGGACGGTGGGGCCCCAGCATTTT CASRDGTVGPQHF
- TRBJ1-2 - TRBV5-6 TGTGCCAGCAGCTTGGCGGGGGGACCCCCGGGGGATGGCTACACCTTC CASSLAGGPPGDGYTF
- TRBJ1-5 TRBD1 TRBV30 TGTGCCTGGAGTGTAAAGGGGGCGTCTCAGCCCCAGCATTTT CAWSVKGASQPQHF
- TRBJ2-1 - TRBV6-1 TGTGCCAGCAGTCTGACTAGTAACTGGGAGCAGTTCTTC CASSLTSNWEQFF
- TRBJ1-5 - TRBV6-5 TGTGCCAGCAGTTACTCGTCTGGGAACCAGCCCCAGCATTTT CASSYSSGNQPQHF
- TRBJ1-1 TRBD1 TRBV4-3 TGCGCCAGCAGCCAAGCCAATACAGGGGCGAACACTGAAGCTTTCTTT CASSQANTGANTEAFF
- TRBJ1-5 - TRBV28 TGTGCCAGCAGCCCCGGCTCAGGATATAGCAATCAGCCCCAGCATTTT CASSPGSGYSNQPQHF
- TRBJ1-6 - TRBV10-1 TGCGCCAGCAGAAATGACCTGAATTCACCCCTCCACTTT CASRNDLNSPLHF
- TRBJ1-6 - TRBV21-1 TGTGCCAGCCTCAAGGCACCGAAGGGTAATTCACCCCTCCACTTT CASLKAPKGNSPLHF
- TRBJ2-7 - TRBV6-1 TGTGCCAGCAGTCAGACCCCCAGGAAGGAGTACTTC CASSQTPRKEYF
- TRBJ1-6 TRBD1 TRBV19 TGTGCCAGTAGCCTGACAGGGGCTCAGAATTCACCCCTCCACTTT CASSLTGAQNSPLHF
- TRBJ1-1 - TRBV27 TGTGCCAGCAGTTTATTAGTCAACACTGAAGCTTTCTTT CASSLLVNTEAFF
- TRBJ1-1 - TRBV19 TGTGCCAGTAGTATTGGTGGCACCAAGAACACTGAAGCTTTCTTT CASSIGGTKNTEAFF
- TRBJ1-1 - TRBV20-1 TGCAGTGCGGCCCCTGAAGCTTTCTTT CSAAPEAFF
- TRBJ1-6 - TRBV5-1 TGCGCCAGCAGCCCCCTGGCAGGTAGAAATAATTCACCCCTCCACTTT CASSPLAGRNNSPLHF
- TRBJ1-1 - TRBV7-9 TGTGCCAGCAGCTTAGCGGTGTTGAACACTGAAGCTTTCTTT CASSLAVLNTEAFF
- TRBJ1-2 - TRBV7-8 TGTGCCAGCAGGCCCGGGGGGGCCTATGGCTACACCTTC CASRPGGAYGYTF
- TRBJ2-1 - TRBV13 TGTGCCAGCAGTGACAGGCGGGGCTACAATGAGCAGTTCTTC CASSDRRGYNEQFF
- TRBJ2-3 - TRBV9 TGTGCCAGCAGCGGGGACTTCGGGAATACGCAGTATTTT CASSGDFGNTQYF
- TRBJ1-2 - TRBV5-1 TGCGCCAGCAGCGCCGGGTCTAACTATGGCTACACCTTC CASSAGSNYGYTF
- TRBJ2-3 TRBD2 TRBV7-9 TGTGCCAGCTCTTCATTTAGGACTAGCGGGAGCGCAGATACGCAGTATTTT CASSSFRTSGSADTQYF
- TRBJ2-7 TRBD1 TRBV5-5 TGTGCCAGCAGCCCTAGGGGACAGGACTCATTTAGGCAGTACTTC CASSPRGQDSFRQYF
- TRBJ2-1 - TRBV9 TGTGCCAGCAGCGTAGCGCCTACCCGTTACAATGAGCAGTTCTTC CASSVAPTRYNEQFF
- TRBJ2-5 - TRBV7-2 TGTGCCAGCAGTTTTAGTTCCCAACCGCAAGAGACCCAGTACTTC CASSFSSQPQETQYF
- TRBJ2-7 - TRBV7-8 TGTGCCAGCAGCTTAGAGGGTTCCATCTACGAGCAGTACTTC CASSLEGSIYEQYF
- TRBJ2-2 TRBD1 TRBV4-1 TGCGCCAGCAGCCCGGACAGGGGGCCCCACACCGGGGAGCTGTTTTTT CASSPDRGPHTGELFF
- TRBJ2-1 - TRBV9 TGTGCCAGCAGCGTAGCAACGACAGGCTCCTACAATGAGCAGTTCTTC CASSVATTGSYNEQFF
- TRBJ2-3 - TRBV5-1 TGCGCCAGCAGCCCCGGGACCGATTTCTTGACAGATACGCAGTATTTT CASSPGTDFLTDTQYF